The 16 T cell receptor beta chains given below trace back to one sample, sequenced in a study of metastatic and nonmetastatic thyroid tumors. Every patient underwent thyroid surgery untreated. TCRdb reanalyzed the PCR reads with MiXCR. The data contain 30,000 to 35,000 clones, approximately 15% of them seen just once; the ten biggest clones take up about 7%. Sequencing used blood. The receptors here all came from a female donor with papillary thyroid cancer or a benign thyroid nodule (not recorded which). Some clones in this sample may be carry-over from other donors' samples.

This clone was seen repeatedly, ten times or more. This chain links TRBV3-1 with TRBJ2-7; D unresolved. The germline gives CDR1 LGHDT, CDR2 YNNKEL (reference sequence). Trimming removed 6 bases at V and 4 bases at J, with 10 bases between. CDR3 length: 12 amino acids. CDR3 protein: CASSLWGYEQYF. The DNA for the CDR3 is TGTGCCAGCAGTCTTTGGGGATACGAGCAGTACTTC.

This clone has at least ten counts. The rearrangement links TRBV10-1 to TRBJ2-1; D could derive from TRBD1 or TRBD2 (7 bases each). The length of the CDR3 is 14 residues. V lost 5 bases and J 6 bases, leaving 14 bases between the germline ends. Germline CDR1 is WNHNN and CDR2 is SYGVQD (reference sequence). The CDR3 sequence is CASSPQGGFNEQFF. For the CDR3, the DNA is TGCGCCAGCAGTCCTCAGGGGGGGTTCAATGAGCAGTTCTTC.

This clone was observed at least ten times. One base away lies a much larger clone, so this may be a sequencing read error. The rearrangement joins TRBV7-9 to TRBJ2-2, with D unclear. V was shortened by 5 bases and J by 6 bases, with 7 bases between the two germline ends. The CDR3 sequence is 12 residues long. Germline V gene sequence: CDR1 SEHNR, CDR2 FQNEAQ (reference sequence). The CDR3: CASSPWPGELFF. DNA for the CDR3: TGTGCCAGCAGCCCGTGGCCCGGGGAGCTGTTTTTT.

In its sample, this clone was seen a few times. The chain links TRBV11-3 to TRBJ2-7; D possibly corresponds to TRBD2 (7 bases). In germline, CDR1 is SGHNT, CDR2 YENEEA. The CDR3 runs to 21 residues. Between the trimmed V and J ends, which lost 1 base and 1 base, there was a span of 29 bases. The CDR3 nucleotides are TGTGCCAGCAGCTTAGGCGTGAGGTGGGTCCGGGGGGCGAGTGGATCCTACGAGCAGTACTTC. It translates to CASSLGVRWVRGASGSYEQYF.

This chain joins TRBV11-2 and TRBJ2-7, with 10 bases identical to TRBD2. J was trimmed by 3 bases and V by 1 base; bases with no gene match: 6. This CDR3 contains 16 residues. Germline loops: CDR1 SGHAT, CDR2 FQNNGV. CDR3 nucleotides: TGTGCCAGCAGCTTAGTAGTAGCGGGAGGTCACTACGAGCAGTACTTC. This codes for CASSLVVAGGHYEQYF.

This clone has a count of ten or more. The CDR3 loop reads CASSGGTSQIYEQYF. The CDR3 DNA is TGTGCCAGCAGCGGGGGGACTAGCCAAATTTACGAGCAGTACTTC. V usage is TRBV3-1 and J usage is TRBJ2-7; TRBD2 matches at 9 bases. V shed 5 bases and J 4 bases; nucleotides not matched to a gene: 9. Germline V gene lookup returns CDR1 LGHDT and CDR2 YNNKEL (reference sequence). The CDR3 is made up of 15 amino acids.

There are many counts of this clone. The sample has other DNA sequences that encode this CDR3 too. V and J are TRBV19 and TRBJ2-1; TRBD2 aligns across 11 bases. V was pared by 4 bases and J by 3 bases, with 11 bases of the junction left unmatched. CDR1 is LNHDA, CDR2 SQIVND, per germline (reference sequence). The CDR3 covers 18 residues. CDR3 protein: CASSTSGTSGFVYNEQFF. In DNA, the CDR3 is TGTGCCAGTAGTACCTCCGGGACTAGCGGCTTCGTCTACAATGAGCAGTTCTTC.

In this sample, this clone turned up many times. V usage is TRBV5-1 and J usage is TRBJ1-4; D gene ambiguous. This CDR3 comprises 16 residues. The V and J ends lost 0 bases and 4 bases respectively, with 13 bases between them. Per germline, CDR1 SGHRS and CDR2 YFSETQ. The CDR3 spells CASSLGSAYNNEKLFF. CDR3 nucleotides: TGCGCCAGCAGCTTGGGATCAGCGTATAATAATGAAAAACTGTTTTTT.

This chain uses TRBV5-1 with TRBJ1-1, with D uncertain. Germline CDR1 SGHRS, CDR2 YFSETQ. Trimming took 7 bases from V and 1 from J, leaving 11 bases between them. The CDR3 runs to 13 residues. CDR3 sequence reads: CASGKATNTEAFF. In DNA form, the CDR3 reads TGCGCCAGCGGAAAGGCGACGAACACTGAAGCTTTCTTT.

V gene TRBV12-3 or TRBV12-4 combines with J gene TRBJ2-7; D is undetermined. V was trimmed by 7 bases and J by 3 bases, leaving 13 bases between them. This CDR3 comprises 13 residues. The CDR3 DNA sequence: TGTGCCAGCACCGGTGGGATGGGCTACGAGCAGTACTTC. Its translation is CASTGGMGYEQYF.

There are many counts of this clone. J is TRBJ1-6 and V is TRBV4-3; possible D gene TRBD1, 5 bases. CDR3 size: 16 residues. Germline CDR1 LGHNA, CDR2 YSLEER. The ends were cut back, 0 bases at V and 7 bases at J, with 13 bases in the middle. Here the CDR3 DNA reads TGCGCCAGCAGCCAAGATGCGGGGGTGGGGAATTCACCCCTCCACTTT. It is translated as CASSQDAGVGNSPLHF.

This clone was picked up many times. The genes are TRBV19 and TRBJ2-6; 8 nucleotides line up with TRBD1. Germline V gene data show CDR1 as LNHDA and CDR2 as SQIVND (reference sequence). There are 15 residues in the CDR3. The trim removed 5 bases at V and 3 bases at J, leaving 3 bases unmatched. The CDR3 here is CASSQGAYGANVLTF. As DNA, the CDR3 is TGTGCCAGTAGTCAGGGGGCTTATGGGGCCAACGTCCTGACTTTC.

This clone was found once. The CDR3 DNA reads as TGTGCCAGCAGCATAAACCTGCAGGGCGTGGAGGAGACCCAGTACTTC. Its protein is CASSINLQGVEETQYF. The rearrangement uses TRBV5-6 and TRBJ2-5, with a weak D call TRBD1 (5 bases). V was shortened by 4 bases and J by 5 bases, with 21 bases between the two germline ends. Germline CDR1 reads SGHDT; CDR2 reads YYEEEE. This CDR3 contains 16 residues.

The chain carries TRBV7-2 and TRBJ2-5, with D possibly matching TRBD2 (7 bases). Trimming removed 1 base from V and 0 bases from J, with 12 bases in between. CDR3 length: 16 amino acids. In germline, CDR1 is SGHTA, CDR2 FQGNSA. The CDR3 DNA sequence: TGTGCCAGCAGCTTAGGAAGGGGGGGGAACCAAGAGACCCAGTACTTC. This gives the protein CASSLGRGGNQETQYF.

At least ten counts were recorded for this clone. The rearrangement uses TRBV28 and TRBJ2-5, with D unresolved. The CDR3 spans 12 residues. The V gene's germline CDR1 is MDHEN and CDR2 SYDVKM. The V and J ends lost 6 bases and 4 bases respectively, with 9 bases between them. CDR3 loop: CASSSNLETQYF. CDR3 nucleotide sequence: TGTGCCAGCAGCTCCAATTTAGAGACCCAGTACTTC. The full variable domain, rest sourced from reference TRBV28 and TRBJ2-5, is DVKVTQSSRYLVKRTGEKVFLECVQDMDHENMFWYRQDPGLGLRLIYFSYDVKMKEKGDIPEGYSVSREKKERFSLILESASTNQTSMYLCASSSNLETQYFGPGTRLLVL.

V and J are TRBV6-1 and TRBJ2-5, with 9 bases that match TRBD1. J lost 4 bases, V lost 5 bases, and 5 bases had no gene match. The CDR3 totals 14 residues. Germline assignment: CDR1 MNHNS and CDR2 SASEGT. CDR3 sequence reads: CASSTLDRGETQYF. The CDR3 nucleotides are TGTGCCAGCAGTACCCTGGACAGGGGAGAGACCCAGTACTTC.